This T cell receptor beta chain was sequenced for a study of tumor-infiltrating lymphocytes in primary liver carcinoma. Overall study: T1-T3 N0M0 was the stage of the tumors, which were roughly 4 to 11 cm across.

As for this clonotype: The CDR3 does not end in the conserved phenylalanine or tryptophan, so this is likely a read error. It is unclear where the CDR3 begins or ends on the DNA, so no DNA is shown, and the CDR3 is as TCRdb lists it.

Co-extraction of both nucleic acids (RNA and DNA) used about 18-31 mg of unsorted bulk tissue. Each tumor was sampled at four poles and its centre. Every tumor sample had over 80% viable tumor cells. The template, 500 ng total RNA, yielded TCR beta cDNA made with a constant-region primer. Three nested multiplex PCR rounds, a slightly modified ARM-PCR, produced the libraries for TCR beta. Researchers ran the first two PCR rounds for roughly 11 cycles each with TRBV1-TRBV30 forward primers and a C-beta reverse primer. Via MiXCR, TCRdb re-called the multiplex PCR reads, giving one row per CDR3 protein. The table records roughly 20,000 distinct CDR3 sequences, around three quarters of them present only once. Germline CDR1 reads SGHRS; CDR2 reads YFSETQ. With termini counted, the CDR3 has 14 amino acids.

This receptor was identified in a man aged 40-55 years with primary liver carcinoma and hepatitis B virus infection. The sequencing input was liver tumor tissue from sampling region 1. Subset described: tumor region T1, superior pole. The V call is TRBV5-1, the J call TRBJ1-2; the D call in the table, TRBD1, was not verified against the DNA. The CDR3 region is CASRRGLMEYGYII.